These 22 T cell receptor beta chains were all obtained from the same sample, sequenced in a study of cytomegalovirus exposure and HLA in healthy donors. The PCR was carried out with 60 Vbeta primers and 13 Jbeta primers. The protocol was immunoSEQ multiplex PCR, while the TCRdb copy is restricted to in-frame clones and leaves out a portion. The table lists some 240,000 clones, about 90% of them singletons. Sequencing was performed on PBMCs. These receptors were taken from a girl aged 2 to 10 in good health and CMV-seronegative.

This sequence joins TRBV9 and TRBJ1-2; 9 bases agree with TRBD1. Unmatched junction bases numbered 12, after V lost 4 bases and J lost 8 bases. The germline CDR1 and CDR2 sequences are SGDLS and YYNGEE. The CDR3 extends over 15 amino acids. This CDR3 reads CASSSPTGGTWGYTF. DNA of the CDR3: TGTGCCAGCAGCTCACCGACAGGGGGGACTTGGGGCTACACCTTC.

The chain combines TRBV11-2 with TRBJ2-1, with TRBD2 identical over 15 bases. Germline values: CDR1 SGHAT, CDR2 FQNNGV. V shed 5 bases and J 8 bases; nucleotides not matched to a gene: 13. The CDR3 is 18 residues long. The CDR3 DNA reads TGTGCCAGCAGCACCCAGGGACTAGCGGGAGGACCAAGCGATGAGCAGTTCTTC. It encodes CASSTQGLAGGPSDEQFF.

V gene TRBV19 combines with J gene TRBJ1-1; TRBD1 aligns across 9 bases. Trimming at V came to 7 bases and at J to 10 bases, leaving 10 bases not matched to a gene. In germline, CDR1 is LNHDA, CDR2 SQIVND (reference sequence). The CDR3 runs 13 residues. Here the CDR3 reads CASNLGQGEVAFF. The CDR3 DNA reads TGTGCCAGTAATTTGGGACAGGGCGAAGTAGCTTTCTTT. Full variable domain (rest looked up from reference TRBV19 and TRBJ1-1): DGGITQSPKYLFRKEGQNVTLSCEQNLNHDAMYWYRQDPGQGLRLIYYSQIVNDFQKGDIAEGYSVSREKKESFPLTVTSAQKNPTAFYLCASNLGQGEVAFFGQGTRLTVV.

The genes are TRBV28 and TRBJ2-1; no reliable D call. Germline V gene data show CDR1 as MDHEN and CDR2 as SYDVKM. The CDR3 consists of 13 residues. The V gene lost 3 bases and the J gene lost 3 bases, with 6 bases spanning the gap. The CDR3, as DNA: TGTGCCAGCAGTTTTATTCGCTACAATGAGCAGTTCTTC. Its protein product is CASSFIRYNEQFF.

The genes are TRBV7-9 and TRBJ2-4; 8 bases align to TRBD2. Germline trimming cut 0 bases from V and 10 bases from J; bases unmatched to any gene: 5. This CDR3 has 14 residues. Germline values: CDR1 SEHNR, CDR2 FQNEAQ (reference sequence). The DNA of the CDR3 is TGTGCCAGCAGCTTAGCCGGGACTAGTCCAATTCAGTACTTC. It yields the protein CASSLAGTSPIQYF. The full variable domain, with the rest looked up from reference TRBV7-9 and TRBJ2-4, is DTGVSQNPRHKITKRGQNVTFRCDPISEHNRLYWYRQTLGQGPEFLTYFQNEAQLEKSRLLSDRFSAERPKGSFSTLEIQRTEQGDSAMYLCASSLAGTSPIQYFGAGTRLSVL.

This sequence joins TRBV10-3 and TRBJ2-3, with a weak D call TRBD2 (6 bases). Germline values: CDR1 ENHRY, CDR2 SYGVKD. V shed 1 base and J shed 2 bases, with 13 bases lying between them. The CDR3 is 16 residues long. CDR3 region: CAISEYRGGATDTQYF. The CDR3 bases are TGTGCCATCAGTGAGTATCGAGGCGGGGCCACAGATACGCAGTATTTT.

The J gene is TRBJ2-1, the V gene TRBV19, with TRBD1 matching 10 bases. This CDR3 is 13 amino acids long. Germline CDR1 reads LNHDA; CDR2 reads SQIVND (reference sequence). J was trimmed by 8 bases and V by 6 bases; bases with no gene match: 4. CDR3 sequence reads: CASSSTGGYEQFF. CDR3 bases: TGTGCCAGTAGCTCGACAGGGGGCTATGAGCAGTTCTTC.

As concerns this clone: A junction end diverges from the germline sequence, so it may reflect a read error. The chain's CDR3 is CASSTAGTVSSGELFF. As DNA, the CDR3 is TGTGCTAGCAGTACGGCCGGGACAGTGTCTAGCGGGGAGCTGTTTTTT. This chain connects TRBV7-7 to TRBJ2-2; the match to TRBD1 covers 7 bases. The V gene's germline CDR1 is SSHAT and CDR2 FNYEAQ (reference sequence). The CDR3 is 16 amino acids.

CDR3 region: CASSLVVGTGSRDTGELFF. The CDR3 DNA follows: TGTGCCAGCAGCTTGGTGGTGGGGACAGGATCACGGGACACCGGGGAGCTGTTTTTT. The V and J genes are TRBV5-4 and TRBJ2-2, with 8 bases fitting TRBD1. This CDR3 spans 19 amino acids. Germline lookup yields CDR1 SGHNT and CDR2 YYREEE (reference sequence). V shed 0 bases, J shed 3 bases, and the junction held 13 bases outside the gene matches.

The CDR3 bases are TGTGCCATTGACCGGGACAGAGAGGCACATCAGCCCCAGCATTTT. This gives the protein CAIDRDREAHQPQHF. The chain employs TRBV28 and TRBJ1-5; 7 bases are a match to TRBD1. This CDR3 has 15 residues. CDR1 is MDHEN, CDR2 SYDVKM, per germline. V gave up 10 bases and J gave up 5 bases; unmatched junction bases: 14. Full variable domain (missing parts from reference TRBV28 and TRBJ1-5): DVKVTQSSRYLVKRTGEKVFLECVQDMDHENMFWYRQDPGLGLRLIYFSYDVKMKEKGDIPEGYSVSREKKERFSLILESASTNQTSMYLCAIDRDREAHQPQHFGDGTRLSIL.

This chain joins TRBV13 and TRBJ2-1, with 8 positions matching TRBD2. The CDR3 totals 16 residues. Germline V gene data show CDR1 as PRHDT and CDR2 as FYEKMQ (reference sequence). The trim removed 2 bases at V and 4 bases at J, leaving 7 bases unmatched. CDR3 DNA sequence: TGTGCCAGCAGCTTATCTTTAGCGGGGCCATACAATGAGCAGTTCTTC. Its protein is CASSLSLAGPYNEQFF. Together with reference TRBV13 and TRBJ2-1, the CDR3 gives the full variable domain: AAGVIQSPRHLIKEKRETATLKCYPIPRHDTVYWYQQGPGQDPQFLISFYEKMQSDKGSIPDRFSAQQFSDYHSELNMSSLELGDSALYFCASSLSLAGPYNEQFFGPGTRLTVL.

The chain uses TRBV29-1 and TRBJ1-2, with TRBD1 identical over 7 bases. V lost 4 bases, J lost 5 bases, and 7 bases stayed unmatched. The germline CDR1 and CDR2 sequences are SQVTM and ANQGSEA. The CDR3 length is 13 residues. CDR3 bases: TGCAGCGTTGTTACAGGGGATAATTATGGCTACACCTTC. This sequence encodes CSVVTGDNYGYTF. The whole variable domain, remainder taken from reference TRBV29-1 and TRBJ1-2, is SAVISQKPSRDICQRGTSLTIQCQVDSQVTMMFWYRQQPGQSLTLIATANQGSEATYESGFVIDKFPISRPNLTFSTLTVSNMSPEDSSIYLCSVVTGDNYGYTFGSGTRLTVV.

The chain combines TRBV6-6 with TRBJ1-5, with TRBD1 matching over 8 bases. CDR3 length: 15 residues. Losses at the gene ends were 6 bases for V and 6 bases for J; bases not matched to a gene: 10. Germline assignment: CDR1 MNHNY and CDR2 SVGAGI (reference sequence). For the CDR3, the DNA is TGTGCCAGCAGATCTCTCTGGACAGGGCGTCAGCCCCAGCATTTT. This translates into CASRSLWTGRQPQHF.

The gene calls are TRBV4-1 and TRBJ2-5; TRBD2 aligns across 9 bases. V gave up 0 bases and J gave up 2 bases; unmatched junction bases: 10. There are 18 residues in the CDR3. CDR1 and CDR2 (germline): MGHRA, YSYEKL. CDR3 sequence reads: CASSQEVGLAGQQETQYF. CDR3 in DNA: TGCGCCAGCAGCCAAGAAGTTGGTCTAGCGGGGCAACAAGAGACCCAGTACTTC.

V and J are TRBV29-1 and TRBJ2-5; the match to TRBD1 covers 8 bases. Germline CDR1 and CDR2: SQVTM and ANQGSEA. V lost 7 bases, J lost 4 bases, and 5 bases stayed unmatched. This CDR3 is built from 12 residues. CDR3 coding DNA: TGCAGCGGTAACGGACAGGGAGAGACCCAGTACTTC. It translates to CSGNGQGETQYF.

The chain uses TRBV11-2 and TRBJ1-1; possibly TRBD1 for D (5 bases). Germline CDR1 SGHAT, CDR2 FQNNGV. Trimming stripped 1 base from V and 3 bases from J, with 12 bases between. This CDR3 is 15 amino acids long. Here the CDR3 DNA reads TGTGCCAGCAGCTTAGGGACCATAGGGGACACTGAAGCTTTCTTT. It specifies CASSLGTIGDTEAFF.

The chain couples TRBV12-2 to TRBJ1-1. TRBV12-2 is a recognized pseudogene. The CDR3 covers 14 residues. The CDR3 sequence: CASRSQHTRSEAFF. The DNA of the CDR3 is TGTGCAAGTCGCTCCCAACATACAAGGAGTGAAGCTTTCTTT.

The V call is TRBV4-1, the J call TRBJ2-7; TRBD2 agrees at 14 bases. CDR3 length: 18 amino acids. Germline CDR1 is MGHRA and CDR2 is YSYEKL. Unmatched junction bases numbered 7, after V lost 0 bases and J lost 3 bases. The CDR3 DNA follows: TGCGCCAGCAGCCAAGAACAGAAGACTAGCGGGGGGGGCTACGAGCAGTACTTC. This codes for CASSQEQKTSGGGYEQYF.

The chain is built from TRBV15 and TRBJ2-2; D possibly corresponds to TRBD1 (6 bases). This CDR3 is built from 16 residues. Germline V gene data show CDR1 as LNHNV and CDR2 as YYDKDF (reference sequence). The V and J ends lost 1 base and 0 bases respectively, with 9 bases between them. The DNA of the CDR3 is TGTGCCACCAGCAGAGCACAGGGAGCGAACACCGGGGAGCTGTTTTTT. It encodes CATSRAQGANTGELFF.

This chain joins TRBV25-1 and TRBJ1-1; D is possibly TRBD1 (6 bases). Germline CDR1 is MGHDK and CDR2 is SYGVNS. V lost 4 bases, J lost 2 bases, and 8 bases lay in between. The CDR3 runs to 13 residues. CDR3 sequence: CASSGGGNTEAFF. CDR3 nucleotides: TGTGCCAGCAGTGGAGGGGGAAACACTGAAGCTTTCTTT.

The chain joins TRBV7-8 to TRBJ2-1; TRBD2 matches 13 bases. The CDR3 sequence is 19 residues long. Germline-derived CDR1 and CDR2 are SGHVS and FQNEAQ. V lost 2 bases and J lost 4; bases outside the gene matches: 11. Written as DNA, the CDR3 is TGTGCCAGCAGCTTATTTCCCCCCGGGACTAGCGGGAAATACAATGAGCAGTTCTTC. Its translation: CASSLFPPGTSGKYNEQFF.

CDR3 amino acids: CASSLERVGEKLFF. The CDR3 bases are TGCGCCAGCAGCTTGGAGAGGGTTGGCGAAAAACTGTTTTTT. The chain recombines TRBV5-1 with TRBJ1-4; D remains ambiguous. Trimming shortened V by 0 bases and J by 8 bases, and 11 bases separated the two germline ends. This CDR3 has 14 amino acids. Germline CDR1 and CDR2: SGHRS and YFSETQ. Based on the CDR3 plus reference TRBV5-1 and TRBJ1-4, the full variable domain is KAGVTQTPRYLIKTRGQQVTLSCSPISGHRSVSWYQQTPGQGLQFLFEYFSETQRNKGNFPGRFSGRQFSNSRSEMNVSTLELGDSALYLCASSLERVGEKLFFGSGTQLSVL.